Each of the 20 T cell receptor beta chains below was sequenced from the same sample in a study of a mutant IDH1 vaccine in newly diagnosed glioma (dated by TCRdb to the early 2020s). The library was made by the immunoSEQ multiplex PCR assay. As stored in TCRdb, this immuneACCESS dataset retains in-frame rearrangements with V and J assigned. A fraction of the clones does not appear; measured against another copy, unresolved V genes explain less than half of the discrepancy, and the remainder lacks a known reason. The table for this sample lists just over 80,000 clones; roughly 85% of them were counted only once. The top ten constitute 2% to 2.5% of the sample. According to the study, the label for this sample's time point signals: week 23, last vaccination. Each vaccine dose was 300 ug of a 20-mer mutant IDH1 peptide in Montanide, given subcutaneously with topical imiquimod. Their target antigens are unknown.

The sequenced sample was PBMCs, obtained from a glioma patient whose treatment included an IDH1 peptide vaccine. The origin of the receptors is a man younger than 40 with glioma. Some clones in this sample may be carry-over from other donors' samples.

The CDR3 region has the DNA TGTGCCAGCAGCGACGGACAATCCTATCGGAGCTATGGCTACACCTTC. It encodes CASSDGQSYRSYGYTF. The chain uses TRBV7-9 and TRBJ1-2; perhaps TRBD1 as D (5 bases). Per the germline V gene, CDR1 is SEHNR and CDR2 is FQNEAQ (reference sequence). V gave up 5 bases and J gave up 4 bases, with 20 bases separating them. The length of the CDR3 is 16 residues.

The chain's CDR3 is CASSADSTPQHF. In DNA form, the CDR3 reads TGTGCCAGCAGCGCAGACTCGACGCCCCAGCATTTT. The J gene is TRBJ1-5, the V gene TRBV7-2; D gene uncertain. The germline V and J ends were trimmed by 5 bases and 9 bases, with 11 bases remaining between them. The CDR3 is 12 residues long. The germline CDR1 and CDR2 sequences are SGHTA and FQGNSA.

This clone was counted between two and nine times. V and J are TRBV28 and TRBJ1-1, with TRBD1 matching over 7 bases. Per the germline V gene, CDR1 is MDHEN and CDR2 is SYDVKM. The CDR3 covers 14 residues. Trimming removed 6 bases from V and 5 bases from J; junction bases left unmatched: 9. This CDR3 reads CASSPGQLLTEAFF. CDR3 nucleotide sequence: TGTGCCAGCAGCCCGGGACAGTTACTGACTGAAGCTTTCTTT. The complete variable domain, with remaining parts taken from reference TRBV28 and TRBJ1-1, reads DVKVTQSSRYLVKRTGEKVFLECVQDMDHENMFWYRQDPGLGLRLIYFSYDVKMKEKGDIPEGYSVSREKKERFSLILESASTNQTSMYLCASSPGQLLTEAFFGQGTRLTVV.

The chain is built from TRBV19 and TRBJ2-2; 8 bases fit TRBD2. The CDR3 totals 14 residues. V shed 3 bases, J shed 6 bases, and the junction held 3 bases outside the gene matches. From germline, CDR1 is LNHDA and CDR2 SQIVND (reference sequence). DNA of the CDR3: TGTGCCAGTAGTATGGGACTAGGACCCGGGGAGCTGTTTTTT. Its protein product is CASSMGLGPGELFF.

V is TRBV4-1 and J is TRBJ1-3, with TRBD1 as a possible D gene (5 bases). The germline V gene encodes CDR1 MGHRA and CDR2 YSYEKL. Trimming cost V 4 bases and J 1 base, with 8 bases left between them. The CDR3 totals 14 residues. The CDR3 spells CASSPWGSGNTIYF. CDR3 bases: TGCGCCAGCAGCCCCTGGGGGTCTGGAAACACCATATATTTT.

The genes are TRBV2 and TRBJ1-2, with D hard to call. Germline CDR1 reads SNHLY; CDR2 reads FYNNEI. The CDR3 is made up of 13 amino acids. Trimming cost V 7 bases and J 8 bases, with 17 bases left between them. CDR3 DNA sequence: TGTGCCAGCACCCCAGGACGAATGGAGGGCTACACCTTC. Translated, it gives CASTPGRMEGYTF.

CDR3 loop: CASSAPGGIAGELFF. DNA of the CDR3: TGTGCCAGTAGTGCTCCTGGCGGGATTGCCGGGGAGCTGTTTTTT. The chain couples TRBV19 to TRBJ2-2; maybe TRBD2 (6 bases). This CDR3 is 15 amino acids long. Germline V gene sequence: CDR1 LNHDA, CDR2 SQIVND (reference sequence). V lost 5 bases to trimming and J lost 6 bases, with 16 bases between them.

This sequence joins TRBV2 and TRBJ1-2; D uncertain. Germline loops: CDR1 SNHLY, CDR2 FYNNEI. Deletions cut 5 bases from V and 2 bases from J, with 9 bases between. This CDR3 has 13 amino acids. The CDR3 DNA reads TGTGCCAGCAGTTCAGACGTGAACTATGGCTACACCTTC. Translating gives CASSSDVNYGYTF.

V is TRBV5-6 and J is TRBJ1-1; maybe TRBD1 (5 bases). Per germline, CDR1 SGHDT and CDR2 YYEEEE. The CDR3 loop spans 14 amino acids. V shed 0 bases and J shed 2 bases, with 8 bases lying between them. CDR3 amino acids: CASSLGQINTEAFF. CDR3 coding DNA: TGTGCCAGCAGCTTGGGACAGATAAACACTGAAGCTTTCTTT.

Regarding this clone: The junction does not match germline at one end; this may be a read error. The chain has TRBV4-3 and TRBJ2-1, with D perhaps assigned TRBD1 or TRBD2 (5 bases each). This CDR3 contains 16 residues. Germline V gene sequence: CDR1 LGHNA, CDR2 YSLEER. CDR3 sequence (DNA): TGCGCCAGCAGCCCCAGGGTGGACTTCTCCCACAATGAGCAGTTCTTC. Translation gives CASSPRVDFSHNEQFF.

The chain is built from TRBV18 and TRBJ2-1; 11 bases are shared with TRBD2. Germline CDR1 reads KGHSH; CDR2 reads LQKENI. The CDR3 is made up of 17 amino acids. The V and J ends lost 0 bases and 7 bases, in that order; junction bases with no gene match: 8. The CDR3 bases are TGTGCCAGCTCACCACCTTTAGCGGGAGGGCCATGGAATGAGCAGTTCTTC. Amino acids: CASSPPLAGGPWNEQFF.

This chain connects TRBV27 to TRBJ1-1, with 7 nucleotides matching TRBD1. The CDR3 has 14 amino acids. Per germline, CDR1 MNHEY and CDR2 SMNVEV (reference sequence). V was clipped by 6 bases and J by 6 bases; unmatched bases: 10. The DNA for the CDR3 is TGTGCCAGCAGGCGCACAGGGGTGGCATCTGAAGCTTTCTTT. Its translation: CASRRTGVASEAFF.

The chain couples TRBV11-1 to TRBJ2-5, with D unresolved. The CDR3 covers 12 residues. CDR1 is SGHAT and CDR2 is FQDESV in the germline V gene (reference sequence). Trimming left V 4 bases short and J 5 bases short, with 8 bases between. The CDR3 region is CASSSNRETQYF. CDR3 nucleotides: TGTGCCAGCAGCTCCAACCGGGAGACCCAGTACTTC.

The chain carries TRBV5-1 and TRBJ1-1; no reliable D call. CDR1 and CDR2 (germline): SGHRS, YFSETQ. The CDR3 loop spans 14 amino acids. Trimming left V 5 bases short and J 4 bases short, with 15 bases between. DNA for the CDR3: TGCGCCAGCAGGGCCGACGGGAGGAGCACTGAAGCTTTCTTT. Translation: CASRADGRSTEAFF.

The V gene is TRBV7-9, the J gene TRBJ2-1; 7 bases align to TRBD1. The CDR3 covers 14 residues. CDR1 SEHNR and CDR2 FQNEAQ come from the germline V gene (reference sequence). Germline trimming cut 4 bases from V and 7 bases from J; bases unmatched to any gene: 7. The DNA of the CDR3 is TGTGCCAGCAGCTGGGGACAGCTGTTAAATGAGCAGTTCTTC. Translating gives CASSWGQLLNEQFF.

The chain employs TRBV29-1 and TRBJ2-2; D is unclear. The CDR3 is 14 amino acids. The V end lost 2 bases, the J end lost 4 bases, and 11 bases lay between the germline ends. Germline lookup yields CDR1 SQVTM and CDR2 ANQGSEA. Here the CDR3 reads CSVEREQLTGELFF. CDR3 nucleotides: TGCAGCGTTGAACGTGAACAGCTCACCGGGGAGCTGTTTTTT.

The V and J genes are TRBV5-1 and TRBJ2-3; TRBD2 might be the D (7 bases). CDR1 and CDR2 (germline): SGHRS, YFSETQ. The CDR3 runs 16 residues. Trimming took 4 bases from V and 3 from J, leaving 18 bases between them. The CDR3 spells CASSAGDYRQTDTQYF. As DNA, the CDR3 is TGCGCCAGCAGCGCAGGGGACTATCGTCAGACAGATACGCAGTATTTT.

This CDR3 is CASSRSRDSPYEQYF. CDR3 nucleotide sequence: TGTGCCAGCAGCCGTTCCCGGGACAGTCCCTACGAGCAGTACTTC. The J gene is TRBJ2-7, the V gene TRBV6-6; TRBD1 aligns across 7 bases. This CDR3 is built from 15 residues. Germline-derived CDR1 and CDR2 are MNHNY and SVGAGI (reference sequence). V shed 6 bases and J 2 bases; nucleotides not matched to a gene: 10.

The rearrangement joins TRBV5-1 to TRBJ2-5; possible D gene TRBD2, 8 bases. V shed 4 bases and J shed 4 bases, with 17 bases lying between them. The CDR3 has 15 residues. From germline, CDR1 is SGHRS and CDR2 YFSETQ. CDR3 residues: CASSTPGGGGETQYF. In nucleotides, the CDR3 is TGCGCCAGCAGCACCCCGGGAGGGGGCGGAGAGACCCAGTACTTC.

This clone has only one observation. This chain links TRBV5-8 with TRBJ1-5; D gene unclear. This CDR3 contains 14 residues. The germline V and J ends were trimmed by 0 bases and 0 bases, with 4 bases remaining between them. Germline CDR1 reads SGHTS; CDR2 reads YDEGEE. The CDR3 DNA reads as TGTGCCAGCAGCTTGGGACCTAGCAATCAGCCCCAGCATTTT. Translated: CASSLGPSNQPQHF.